In its sample, the clone carrying this T cell receptor (beta chain) was seen once. The data stem from a study of Graves' ophthalmopathy and Graves' hyperthyroidism. Background on the study: Peripheral blood was obtained at first diagnosis, ahead of any treatment.

Orbital computed tomography, together with clinical symptoms, serum thyroxine, TRAb and thyroid ultrasound, was used for diagnosis. V lost 5 bases and J 2 bases, leaving 16 bases between the germline ends. The CDR3 spans 15 residues. The sequenced template was RNA, covering the TCR beta CDR3 region. Second-round multiplex PCR followed a first-round RT-PCR using HTBI primers. TCRdb re-called the multiplex PCR reads with MiXCR, one entry per CDR3 protein. The data contain approximately 160,000 distinct CDR3 sequences, roughly 36% of them singletons. V is TRBV12-3 or TRBV12-4 and J is TRBJ2-7; D unclear. This TCR was sampled from a man between 25 and 39 years old with Graves' ophthalmopathy. Material for sequencing was peripheral blood. CDR3 region: CASSEELVLTYEQYF. The CDR3 bases are TGTGCCAGCAGTGAAGAGCTAGTACTGACCTACGAGCAGTACTTC.